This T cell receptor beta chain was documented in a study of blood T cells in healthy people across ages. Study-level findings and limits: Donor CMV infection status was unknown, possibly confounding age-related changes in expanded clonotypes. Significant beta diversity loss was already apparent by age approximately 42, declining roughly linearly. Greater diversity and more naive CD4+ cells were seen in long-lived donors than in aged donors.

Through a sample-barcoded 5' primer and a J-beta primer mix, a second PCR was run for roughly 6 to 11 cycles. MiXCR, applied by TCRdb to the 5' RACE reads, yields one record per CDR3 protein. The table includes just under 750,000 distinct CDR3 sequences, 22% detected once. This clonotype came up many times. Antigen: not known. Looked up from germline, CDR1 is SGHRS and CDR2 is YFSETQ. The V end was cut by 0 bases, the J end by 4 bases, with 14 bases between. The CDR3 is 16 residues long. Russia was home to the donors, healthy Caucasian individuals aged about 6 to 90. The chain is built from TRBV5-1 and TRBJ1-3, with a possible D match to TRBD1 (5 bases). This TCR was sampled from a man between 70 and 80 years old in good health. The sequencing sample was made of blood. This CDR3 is CASSLGSRANGNTIYF. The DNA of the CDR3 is TGCGCCAGCAGCTTGGGTTCCAGGGCGAACGGAAACACCATATATTTT.